What follows are 20 T cell receptor beta chains derived from one specimen sequenced in a study of regulatory T cells in long-lasting Graves disease (dated by TCRdb to 2020 to 2022). The time point label on this specimen signifies: persistent/refractory GD, antithyroid drugs over 5 years with positive TRAb. RNA was extracted from PBMCs in TRIzol for both TCR sequencing and RNA sequencing. Library method: multiplex PCR. These reads were obtained on an Illumina HiSeq 4000. iRepertoire HTBI primers and Arm-PCR amplification of CDR3 regions were used to construct TCR beta libraries. Through fastp at Q25 and MiXCR, TCRdb rebuilt clones from the public reads, retaining in-frame beta chains. Identical CDR3 protein sequences are pooled into one entry, listed with their most common genes and DNA. The sample table contains around 400,000 distinct CDR3 sequences; only one count was recorded for around a quarter of them. The ten top clones hold about a quarter of the sample.

The sequencing here drew on peripheral blood mononuclear cells (PBMCs), taken when the disease was refractory, from a patient treated with antithyroid drugs. The receptors stem from a female donor with Graves disease.

This clonotype has just a few counts. The chain carries TRBV6-5 and TRBJ1-3; D ambiguous. V lost 0 bases, J lost 0 bases, and 12 bases lay in between. Germline V gives CDR1 MNHEY, CDR2 SVGAGI. CDR3 length equals 17 residues. DNA for the CDR3: TGTGCCAGCAGTTACTCGATAGCAGGCGGCTCTGGAAACACCATATATTTT. Its protein product is CASSYSIAGGSGNTIYF.

This clonotype has ten or more counts. The chain recombines TRBV6-2 or TRBV6-3 with TRBJ2-5, with D perhaps matching TRBD2 (6 bases). The germline V gene has CDR1 MNHEY and CDR2 SVGEGT. CDR3 length: 15 amino acids. The V gene lost 0 bases and the J gene lost 5 bases, with 13 bases spanning the gap. This CDR3 reads CASSYSTRSSETQYF. The CDR3 region has the DNA TGTGCCAGCAGTTACTCGACTAGATCAAGTGAGACCCAGTACTTC.

This clonotype was counted ten times or more. The conserved final phenylalanine or tryptophan is absent from the CDR3, which likely points to a read error. The limits of the CDR3 on the DNA are not certain, so only TCRdb's listed CDR3 is given. V and J are TRBV28 and TRBJ2-5; no check of the table's D call, TRBD1, against the DNA was made. Including both end residues, the CDR3 is 11 amino acids long. The germline V gene encodes CDR1 MDHEN and CDR2 SYDVKM. The chain's CDR3 is CASSYRQVLWL.

J is TRBJ1-1 and V is TRBV29-1; possible D gene TRBD1, 6 bases. Germline CDR1 reads SQVTM; CDR2 reads ANQGSEA. V was pared by 7 bases and J by 4 bases, with 13 bases between. CDR3 length: 12 amino acids. The CDR3 sequence is CSALPGATEAFF. In nucleotides, the CDR3 is TGCAGCGCCCTCCCAGGGGCCACTGAAGCTTTCTTT.

Comment on this clonotype: Relative to the germline gene, one junction end is altered; a read error may explain this. The rearrangement joins TRBV6-2 or TRBV6-3 to TRBJ1-4, with a possible D match to TRBD1 (6 bases). Germline CDR1 reads MNHEY; CDR2 reads SVGEGT. The CDR3 sequence is 15 residues long. The CDR3 protein is CASSPTWGPREKPFF. CDR3 in DNA: TGTGCCAGCAGTCCAACATGGGGGCCTAGAGAAAAACCGTTTTTT.

Comments on this clonotype: The junction shows a germline mismatch at one end, possibly a read error. V and J are TRBV4-1 and TRBJ2-7, with D perhaps TRBD2 (6 bases). The length of the CDR3 is 14 residues. Germline V gives CDR1 MGHRA, CDR2 YSYEKL. The CDR3 bases are TGCGCCAGCAGTCAAGACGGGAGTGCGTACGAGCAGTACTTC. Protein sequence: CASSQDGSAYEQYF.

The gene calls are TRBV29-1 and TRBJ2-7; the D gene is possibly TRBD2 (5 bases). The germline gives CDR1 SQVTM, CDR2 ANQGSEA. V lost 3 bases and J lost 3, with 18 bases in between. The CDR3 totals 15 residues. DNA for the CDR3: TGCAGCGTTGAGGGAGCGGCCGAAGTTAACTACGAGCAGTACTTC. Protein: CSVEGAAEVNYEQYF.

This clonotype occurred many times. This CDR3 is CASSDENTGELFF. For the CDR3, the DNA is TGTGCCAGCAGCGATGAAAACACCGGGGAGCTGTTTTTT. The chain links TRBV7-9 to TRBJ2-2; no reliable D call. Germline-derived CDR1 and CDR2 are SEHNR and FQNEAQ (reference sequence). V was shortened by 5 bases and J by 2 bases, with 6 bases between the two germline ends. CDR3 size: 13 residues.

As to this clonotype: The junction and the germline gene differ at one end; a read error may be behind it. This sequence joins TRBV18 and TRBJ2-4; weak D call: TRBD1 (6 bases). The germline CDR1 and CDR2 sequences are KGHSH and LQKENI. This CDR3 is 13 amino acids long. The DNA of the CDR3 is TGTGCCAGCTCACCCGGACAGTTTGACATTCGGTACTTC. This sequence encodes CASSPGQFDIRYF.

This clonotype has at least ten counts. The V gene is TRBV11-2, the J gene TRBJ1-1, with a weak D call TRBD1 (6 bases). CDR1 SGHAT and CDR2 FQNNGV come from the germline V gene. Between the trimmed V and J ends, which lost 2 bases and 10 bases, there was a span of 17 bases. The CDR3 totals 14 residues. The CDR3 bases are TGTGCCAGCAGCTTAAGACAGGATCTTCGGGCAGCTTTCTTT. Translated: CASSLRQDLRAAFF.

The V and J genes are TRBV7-2 and TRBJ2-7; D is uncertain. The CDR3 loop spans 13 amino acids. Germline V gene sequence: CDR1 SGHTA, CDR2 FQGNSA. With 2 bases removed from V and 5 bases from J, the gap between germline ends came to 10 bases. The CDR3 DNA follows: TGTGCCAGCAGCTTAAACAGTTTCGACGAGCAGTACTTC. It yields the protein CASSLNSFDEQYF.

This clonotype was seen a handful of times. The chain joins TRBV5-4 to TRBJ2-5; tentative D call: TRBD1 (6 bases). V lost 1 base, J lost 5 bases, and 21 bases lay in between. The germline gives CDR1 SGHNT, CDR2 YYREEE (reference sequence). The length of the CDR3 is 17 residues. CDR3 in DNA: TGTGCCAGCAGCTTGCAAGGGGGAGTAATCCTGCCGGAGACCCAGTACTTC. Its protein product is CASSLQGGVILPETQYF.

The J gene is TRBJ1-2, the V gene TRBV7-9; D might be TRBD1 (5 bases). The CDR3 is made up of 15 amino acids. Germline V gene lookup returns CDR1 SEHNR and CDR2 FQNEAQ (reference sequence). V shed 3 bases and J shed 5 bases, with 16 bases lying between them. The CDR3 loop reads CASSFEGRLDYGYTF. CDR3 bases: TGTGCCAGCAGCTTTGAGGGGAGGTTGGATTATGGCTACACCTTC.

J is TRBJ2-5 and V is TRBV20-1; 10 nucleotides match TRBD1. Per the germline V gene, CDR1 is DFQATT and CDR2 is SNEGSKA (reference sequence). The CDR3 spans 13 residues. V shed 8 bases and J 3 bases; nucleotides not matched to a gene: 6. CDR3 nucleotide sequence: TGCAGTATAAAGACAGGGGGCAAAGAGACCCAGTACTTC. Protein product: CSIKTGGKETQYF.

This clonotype was observed a few times. The CDR3 region is CASSFPEGGLHYIEQYF. The CDR3 bases are TGTGCCAGCAGCTTTCCAGAGGGGGGGCTACACTACATCGAGCAGTACTTC. This rearrangement joins TRBV7-3 to TRBJ2-7; weak D call: TRBD2 (7 bases). Per the germline V gene, CDR1 is SGHTA and CDR2 is FQGTGA. V lost 3 bases and J lost 6, with 24 bases in between. The CDR3 spans 17 residues.

J is TRBJ2-2 and V is TRBV18; a weak D match, TRBD2 (5 bases). CDR3 length: 14 residues. V lost 2 bases and J lost 7, with 11 bases in between. Germline assignment: CDR1 KGHSH and CDR2 LQKENI. CDR3 sequence: CASSPWETIGELFF. In nucleotides, the CDR3 is TGTGCCAGCTCACCATGGGAGACGATCGGGGAGCTGTTTTTT.

This clonotype was counted ten times or more. J is TRBJ2-5 and V is TRBV11-2; 15 nucleotides line up with TRBD2. This CDR3 contains 16 residues. Germline V CDR1 and CDR2: SGHAT, FQNNGV. Trimming removed 7 bases from V and 3 bases from J; junction bases left unmatched: 6. CDR3: CASIRGLAGGKETQYF. CDR3 nucleotide sequence: TGTGCCAGCATCCGCGGACTAGCGGGAGGGAAAGAGACCCAGTACTTC.

This clonotype was found a few times. The V and J genes are TRBV29-1 and TRBJ2-7; tentative D call: TRBD2 (5 bases). This CDR3 is built from 14 residues. Germline-derived CDR1 and CDR2 are SQVTM and ANQGSEA. V was clipped by 4 bases and J by 0 bases, with 13 bases between them. CDR3 nucleotide sequence: TGCAGCGTTGGTAGAAGCGGAAGCTCCTACGAGCAGTACTTC. This sequence encodes CSVGRSGSSYEQYF.

V usage is TRBV19 and J usage is TRBJ1-5; D is possibly TRBD1 (6 bases). The ends were cut back, 3 bases at V and 2 bases at J, with 11 bases in the middle. Germline values: CDR1 LNHDA, CDR2 SQIVND (reference sequence). This CDR3 contains 15 residues. In nucleotides, the CDR3 is TGTGCCAGTAGTATTGAGGGGGGTGGCAATCAGCCCCAGCATTTT. Its translation is CASSIEGGGNQPQHF.

The V gene is TRBV29-1, the J gene TRBJ2-1; TRBD2 might be the D (6 bases). V gave up 0 bases and J gave up 3 bases, with 15 bases separating them. The CDR3 has 16 residues. Germline V gives CDR1 SQVTM, CDR2 ANQGSEA. CDR3 sequence (DNA): TGCAGCGTTGAAGATCGGGCTAGCGATCGCTACAATGAGCAGTTCTTC. Its protein product is CSVEDRASDRYNEQFF.